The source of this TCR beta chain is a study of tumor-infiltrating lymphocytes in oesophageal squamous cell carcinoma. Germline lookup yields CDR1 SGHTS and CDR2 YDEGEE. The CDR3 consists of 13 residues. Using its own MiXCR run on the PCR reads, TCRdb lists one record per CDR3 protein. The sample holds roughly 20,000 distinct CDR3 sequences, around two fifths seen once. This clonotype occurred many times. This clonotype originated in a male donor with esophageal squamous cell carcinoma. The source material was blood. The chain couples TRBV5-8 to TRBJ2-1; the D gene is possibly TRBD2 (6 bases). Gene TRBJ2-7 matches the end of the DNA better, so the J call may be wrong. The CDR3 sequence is CASMRLGSNEQYF. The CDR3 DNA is TGTGCCAGCATGAGACTAGGGTCGAACGAGCAGTACTTC.